This is a list of T cell receptor beta chains from one sample in a study of cytomegalovirus exposure and HLA in healthy donors. Profiled with immunoSEQ multiplex PCR; TCRdb holds only in-frame clones, not every one. The profile covers around 50,000 clones, with roughly 84% appearing a single time and 4.3% taken by the ten largest. The sequencing sample was made of PBMCs. The receptor set was obtained from a man aged 30 to 45 in good health and CMV-seronegative. Each CDR3 is given with its conserved first and last residue. Fields, in order: J gene, V gene, clone size, D gene, CDR3 DNA, CDR3 protein. The D gene is left open where the match is weak. Rows give clone size only sometimes, using once, few, many, or a class for an expanded clone.

>TRBJ2-3|TRBV7-9|.|TRBD1
TGTGCCAGCAGCTCTTTGGACAGGGCAGATACGCAGTATTTT
CASSSLDRADTQYF
>TRBJ2-2|TRBV11-2|.|TRBD1
TGTGCCAGCAGCCCACGGGACAGAATAAACACCGGGGAGCTGTTTTTT
CASSPRDRINTGELFF
>TRBJ1-6|TRBV7-6|.|TRBD1
TGTGCCAGCAGCTTTGAGACAGGGAAAAATTCACCCCTCCACTTT
CASSFETGKNSPLHF
>TRBJ2-1|TRBV11-2|.|TRBD2
TGTGCCAGCAGCCACCCTATCGTCAGCGGGAGGCTTACGGAGTTCTTC
CASSHPIVSGRLTEFF
>TRBJ1-1|TRBV7-6|.|.
TGTGCCAGCAGCTTAGCCCCCACGGGGACTGAAGCTTTCTTT
CASSLAPTGTEAFF
>TRBJ2-5|TRBV12-5|.|.
TGTGCTAGTGGTTTGGGATTGGCAGGGGAGACCCAGTACTTC
CASGLGLAGETQYF
>TRBJ2-5|TRBV7-2|.|.
TGTGCCAGCAGCTTACGGGGGGAGACCCAGTACTTC
CASSLRGETQYF
>TRBJ1-5|TRBV5-6|.|TRBD1
TGTGCCAGCAGCCCCTGGGGGACAGCTTCTCAGCCCCAGCATTTT
CASSPWGTASQPQHF
>TRBJ2-3|TRBV15|.|TRBD1
TGTGCCACCAGCAGTTCTCCGGGACAGCTGGTGGGCACAGATACGCAGTATTTT
CATSSSPGQLVGTDTQYF
>TRBJ1-1|TRBV6-1|few|.
TGTGCCAGCAGTGAAGGACGATCAAGACTATCTGAAGCTTTCTTT
CASSEGRSRLSEAFF
>TRBJ2-7|TRBV4-1|.|.
TGCGCCAGCAGCCAAGATGGTCGAGCGGACTACGAGCAGTACTTC
CASSQDGRADYEQYF
>TRBJ2-1|TRBV5-5|.|.
TGTGCCAGCAGCTTGGAGAGGGGGGGAGAGCAGTTCTTC
CASSLERGGEQFF
>TRBJ2-3|TRBV7-2|.|TRBD2
TGTGCCAGCAGCTTAGCCCTGACTAGCGGGAGGGGGGATACGCAGTATTTT
CASSLALTSGRGDTQYF
>TRBJ2-3|TRBV7-9|.|TRBD2
TGTTCCAGCAGCTTAGGAATTGGGGCTGGTAGCGGGAGACAAGATACGCAGTATTTT
CSSSLGIGAGSGRQDTQYF
>TRBJ2-7|TRBV7-2|once|TRBD2
TGTGCCAGCGGTCGAGGGCGGGGGGAGACCTACGAGCAGTACTTC
CASGRGRGETYEQYF
>TRBJ2-3|TRBV15|.|.
TGTGCCACCAGCGGGGCGGCAGGGGCGGGAGATACGCAGTATTTT
CATSGAAGAGDTQYF
>TRBJ2-6|TRBV6-1|.|.
TGTGCCAGCAGTGAAGGGGGGGCTGGGGCCAACGTCCTGACTTTC
CASSEGGAGANVLTF
>TRBJ2-2|TRBV11-2|.|.
TGTGCCAGCAGCTTAATTAGCGAGAACACCGGGGAGCTGTTTTTT
CASSLISENTGELFF
>TRBJ2-7|TRBV12-5|.|TRBD2
TGTGCTAGTGGCCCCGGACTAGGCCCCTACGAGCAGTACTTC
CASGPGLGPYEQYF
>TRBJ2-3|TRBV30|.|.
TGTGCCTGGAGAGAAACCCCTCTAGCGACCACAGGCACGCAGTATTTT
CAWRETPLATTGTQYF
>TRBJ2-7|TRBV4-3|.|TRBD1
TGCGCCAGCAGCCAGGGACAGGGGGCTTACGAGCAGTACTTC
CASSQGQGAYEQYF
>TRBJ2-5|TRBV27|.|TRBD1
TGTGCCAGCAGTTTAGGGACAGGGGGAGGTGAGACCCAGTACTTC
CASSLGTGGGETQYF
>TRBJ1-1|TRBV7-9|.|.
TGTTCCAGCAGCTCTTCACTTACGGGGAGGGTGGATAACACTGAAGCTTTCTTT
CSSSSSLTGRVDNTEAFF
>TRBJ2-5|TRBV18|.|.
TGTGCCAGCTCTCCCGGACAGCAAGAGACCCAGTACTTC
CASSPGQQETQYF
>TRBJ2-2|TRBV11-2|once|TRBD2
TGTGCCAGCAGCTTGGGAGGGAGCGACAGGAACACCGGGGAGCTGTTTTTT
CASSLGGSDRNTGELFF
>TRBJ1-4|TRBV14|.|.
TGTGCCAGCAGCGTGACCGACACTTCCTATGAAAAACTGTTTTTT
CASSVTDTSYEKLFF
>TRBJ1-6|TRBV6-5|.|.
TGTGCCAGCAGGTCGTTGAGCTCCTATAATTCACCCCTCCACTTT
CASRSLSSYNSPLHF
>TRBJ1-1|TRBV9|.|.
TGTGCCAGCACCCTGGAGGGCCTGAACACTGAAGCTTTCTTT
CASTLEGLNTEAFF
>TRBJ2-3|TRBV6-4|.|.
TGTGCCAGCAGTGAGGGTCGGGGCACAGATACGCAGTATTTT
CASSEGRGTDTQYF
>TRBJ2-7|TRBV6-6|.|TRBD1
TGTGCCAGCAGTAGCCACAGGGGACCAACCTACGAGCAGTACTTC
CASSSHRGPTYEQYF
>TRBJ2-7|TRBV27|.|TRBD1
TGTGCCAGCAGGGGACAGAGCTCCTACGAGCAGTACTTC
CASRGQSSYEQYF
>TRBJ2-3|TRBV27|.|.
TGTGCCAGCAGCCTCGGTTCAGGACTCACAGATACGCAGTATTTT
CASSLGSGLTDTQYF
>TRBJ2-7|TRBV6-6|.|TRBD2
TGTGCCAGCAGTTGGGCTAGCGGGAGATACGAGCAGTACTTC
CASSWASGRYEQYF
>TRBJ1-2|TRBV6-5|once|TRBD1
TGTGCCAGCAGTCCGGACAGGGCCTATGGCTACACCTTC
CASSPDRAYGYTF
>TRBJ2-3|TRBV19|.|TRBD1
TGTGCCAGTAGTATCCCAGGGGGAGGCACAGATACGCAGTATTTT
CASSIPGGGTDTQYF
>TRBJ2-3|TRBV2|.|TRBD2
TGTGCCAGCAAGTGGGGTAGCGGGAGTAGTACAGATACGCAGTATTTT
CASKWGSGSSTDTQYF
>TRBJ1-4|TRBV6-1|once|.
TGTGCCAGCGGCGACAGCACAACTAATGAAAAACTGTTTTTT
CASGDSTTNEKLFF
>TRBJ2-4|TRBV7-9|.|.
TGTGCCAGCAGCCCCGTTGACTATTCCCTAGCCAAAAACATTCAGTACTTC
CASSPVDYSLAKNIQYF
>TRBJ2-3|TRBV6-6|.|TRBD2
TGTGCCAGCAGTAAGCCCCCGGGGGGGCAAGCAGATACGCAGTATTTT
CASSKPPGGQADTQYF
>TRBJ2-1|TRBV5-8|.|TRBD1
TGTGCCAGCAGCTCAACGGGACAGTCCTACAATGAGCAGTTCTTC
CASSSTGQSYNEQFF
>TRBJ1-6|TRBV19|.|TRBD1
TGTGCCAGTACCTCGACAGGGAATGGTAATTCACCCCTCCACTTT
CASTSTGNGNSPLHF
>TRBJ1-1|TRBV5-1|few|.
TGCGCCAGCAAATTAGGGAGCACTGAAGCTTTCTTT
CASKLGSTEAFF
>TRBJ1-2|TRBV5-1|.|.
TGCGCCAGCTCCGAGCAGGGAGGTAGCTATGGCTACACCTTC
CASSEQGGSYGYTF
>TRBJ1-3|TRBV5-1|.|TRBD1
TGCGCCAGCAGTCCAGGGGGCGACGGAAACACCATATATTTT
CASSPGGDGNTIYF
>TRBJ2-7|TRBV7-2|.|TRBD1
TGTGCCAGCAGCTTGGCAGGGGGCAGCTACGAGCAGTACTTC
CASSLAGGSYEQYF
>TRBJ2-1|TRBV11-2|.|TRBD2
TGTGCCAGCAGCTTAAGACCACCGGGACTAGCGGGAGGGTTGGATGAGCAGTTCTTC
CASSLRPPGLAGGLDEQFF
>TRBJ1-4|TRBV5-1|.|.
TGCGCCAGCAGCTTGGAGGCAGGGCGCTTTAATGAAAAACTGTTTTTT
CASSLEAGRFNEKLFF
>TRBJ2-5|TRBV6-6|.|.
TGTGCCAGCAGCTCAGTACAGGGCGTGGAGACCCAGTACTTC
CASSSVQGVETQYF
>TRBJ2-7|TRBV30|.|.
TGTGCCTGGAGTGCACAGTACGAGCAGTACTTC
CAWSAQYEQYF
>TRBJ2-7|TRBV4-2|.|.
TGTGCCAGCAGCCCCGGGACACCGACCTACGAGCAGTACTTC
CASSPGTPTYEQYF
>TRBJ2-5|TRBV7-2|few|.
TGTGCCAGCAGCTTGGGCCCTTCCTGGGAGACCCAGTACTTC
CASSLGPSWETQYF
>TRBJ2-1|TRBV4-2|few|TRBD2
TGTGCCAGCAGCCAAGATGGGCCTAGCGGGGGGGACAATGAGCAGTTCTTC
CASSQDGPSGGDNEQFF
>TRBJ2-2|TRBV5-5|.|.
TGTGCCAGCAGCTTGATAAATTCGAACACCGGGGAGCTGTTTTTT
CASSLINSNTGELFF
>TRBJ1-6|TRBV2|medium-sized|TRBD1
TGTGCCAGCAGTGAGACAGGGTATAATTCACCCCTCCACTTT
CASSETGYNSPLHF
>TRBJ2-7|TRBV2|.|TRBD1
TGTGCCAGCAGTGAGAGCGGACAGGGTATTTACGAGCAGTACTTC
CASSESGQGIYEQYF
>TRBJ2-7|TRBV6-5|.|TRBD2
TGTGCCAGCAGTTACAGCACTAGCGGGAGCGGCGAGCAGTACTTC
CASSYSTSGSGEQYF
>TRBJ2-5|TRBV7-2|.|TRBD2
TGTGCCAGCAGCTTAGGTATTGCGGGGGGTCCCCAAGAGACCCAGTACTTC
CASSLGIAGGPQETQYF
>TRBJ1-1|TRBV19|.|TRBD1
TGTGCCAGTACCTCAGGGGGCAGGACTGAAGCTTTCTTT
CASTSGGRTEAFF
>TRBJ2-7|TRBV4-1|.|TRBD2
TGCGCCAGCAGCCAATTCCGCGGGGGGGCCAATTACGAGCAGTACTTC
CASSQFRGGANYEQYF
>TRBJ1-1|TRBV6-6|.|.
TGTGCCAGCAGTTACTCCTCTCTGAACACTGAAGCTTTCTTT
CASSYSSLNTEAFF